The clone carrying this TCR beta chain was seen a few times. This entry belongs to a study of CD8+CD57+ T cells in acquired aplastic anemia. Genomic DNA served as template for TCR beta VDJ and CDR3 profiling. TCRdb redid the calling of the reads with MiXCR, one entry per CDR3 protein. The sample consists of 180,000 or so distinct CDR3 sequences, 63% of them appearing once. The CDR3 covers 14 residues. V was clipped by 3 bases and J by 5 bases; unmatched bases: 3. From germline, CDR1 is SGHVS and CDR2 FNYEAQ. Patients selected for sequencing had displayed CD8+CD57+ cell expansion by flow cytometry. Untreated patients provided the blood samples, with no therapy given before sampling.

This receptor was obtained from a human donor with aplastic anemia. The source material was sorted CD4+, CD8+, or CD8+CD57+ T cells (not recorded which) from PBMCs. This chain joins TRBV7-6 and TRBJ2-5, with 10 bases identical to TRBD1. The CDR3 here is CASSLTGGAETQYF. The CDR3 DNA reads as TGTGCCAGCAGCTTGACAGGGGGCGCCGAGACCCAGTACTTC.